This TCR beta chain stems from a study of blood T cell repertoires in COVID-19. Overall study context: Donors in the United States, Italy and Spain gave samples during acute or convalescent COVID-19. Nucleic acid was either cDNA or gDNA, and it came from T cells, B-cell-depleted T cells, or PBMCs.

The authors' processing: The assay estimated nucleated cells by amplifying reference gene primers. The repertoire was sequenced with immunoSEQ multiplex PCR; TCRdb's copy has only in-frame clones and lacks some. V and J calls and clone size are given by that table; D and trimming were obtained from the DNA. This sample has approximately 250,000 clones, with about 89% found just once. The table lists this clone with a count of one. This study enrolled people aged 18 to 89 from about two dozen US geographic areas. CDR1 is MDHEN, CDR2 SYDVKM, per germline. The CDR3 runs to 16 residues. Trimming stripped 5 bases from V and 2 bases from J, with 17 bases between.

Sequencing was performed on PBMCs or T cells enriched from blood (not recorded which). The chain carries TRBV28 and TRBJ2-3; D is possibly TRBD2 (6 bases). The TCR was taken from a woman aged 30 to 39 who had recovered from COVID-19. This CDR3 reads CASSILGGGPTDTQYF. The CDR3 DNA is TGTGCCAGCAGTATCCTTGGAGGAGGGCCCACAGATACGCAGTATTTT.